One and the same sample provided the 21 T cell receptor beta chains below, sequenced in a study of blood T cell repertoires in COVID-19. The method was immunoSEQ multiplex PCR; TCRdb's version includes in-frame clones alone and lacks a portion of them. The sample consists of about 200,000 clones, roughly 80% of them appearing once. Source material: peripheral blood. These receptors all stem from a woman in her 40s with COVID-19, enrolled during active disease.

The CDR3 DNA sequence: TGTGCCAGCACCCCGGCTGGGGGACAGGGAGCCTCCTACAATGAGCAGTTCTTC. Its translation is CASTPAGGQGASYNEQFF. The V call is TRBV5-4, the J call TRBJ2-1, with 9 bases aligning to TRBD1. In germline, CDR1 is SGHNT, CDR2 YYREEE (reference sequence). The ends lost 6 bases at V and 0 bases at J; junction bases unmatched: 13. This CDR3 has 18 amino acids.

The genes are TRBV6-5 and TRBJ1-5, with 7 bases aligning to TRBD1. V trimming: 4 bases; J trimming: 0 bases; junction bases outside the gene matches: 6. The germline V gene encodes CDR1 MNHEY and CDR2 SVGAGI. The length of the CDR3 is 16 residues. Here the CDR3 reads CASSSRQGASNQPQHF. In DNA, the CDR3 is TGTGCCAGCAGTTCCCGACAGGGAGCTAGCAATCAGCCCCAGCATTTT.

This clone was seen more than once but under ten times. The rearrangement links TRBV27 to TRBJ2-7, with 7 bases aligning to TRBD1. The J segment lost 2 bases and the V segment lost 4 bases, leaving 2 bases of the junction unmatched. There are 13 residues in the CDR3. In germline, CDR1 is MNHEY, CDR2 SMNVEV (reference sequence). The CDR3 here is CASSWDRTYEQYF. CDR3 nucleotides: TGTGCCAGCAGTTGGGACAGAACCTACGAGCAGTACTTC.

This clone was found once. CDR3 nucleotides: TGCAGTGCTTCCCGGGGGAATGAGCAGTTCTTC. This codes for CSASRGNEQFF. The chain carries TRBV20-1 and TRBJ2-1, with a weak D call TRBD2 (6 bases). This CDR3 contains 11 residues. The V end lost 5 bases, the J end lost 7 bases, and 9 bases lay between the germline ends. In germline, CDR1 is DFQATT, CDR2 SNEGSKA (reference sequence).

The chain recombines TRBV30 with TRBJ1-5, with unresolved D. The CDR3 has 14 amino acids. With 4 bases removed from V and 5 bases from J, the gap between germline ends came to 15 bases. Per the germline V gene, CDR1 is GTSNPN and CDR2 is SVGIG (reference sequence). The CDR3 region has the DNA TGTGCCTGGAAACAGCCCGGAGGCCATCAGCCCCAGCATTTT. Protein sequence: CAWKQPGGHQPQHF.

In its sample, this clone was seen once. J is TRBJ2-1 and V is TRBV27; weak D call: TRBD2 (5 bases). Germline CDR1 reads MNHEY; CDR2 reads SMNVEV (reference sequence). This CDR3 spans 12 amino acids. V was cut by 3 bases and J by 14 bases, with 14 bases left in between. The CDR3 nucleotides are TGTGCCAGCAGTTTTTTGGGGAGCCGGGAGTTCTTC. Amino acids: CASSFLGSREFF.

CDR3 nucleotides: TGCGCCAGCAGCTCCCCTCAGGGCCCTGGGCACTATGGCTACACCTTC. This gives the protein CASSSPQGPGHYGYTF. The chain couples TRBV5-1 to TRBJ1-2; D possibly corresponds to TRBD1 (5 bases). Germline CDR1 reads SGHRS; CDR2 reads YFSETQ. V was shortened by 3 bases and J by 3 bases, with 18 bases between the two germline ends. The CDR3 runs to 16 residues.

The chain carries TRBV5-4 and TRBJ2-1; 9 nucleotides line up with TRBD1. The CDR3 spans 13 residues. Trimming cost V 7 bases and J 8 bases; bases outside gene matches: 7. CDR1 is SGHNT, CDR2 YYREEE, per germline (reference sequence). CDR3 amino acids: CASRGGQGDEQFF. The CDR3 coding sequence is TGTGCCAGCCGTGGGGGACAGGGAGATGAGCAGTTCTTC.

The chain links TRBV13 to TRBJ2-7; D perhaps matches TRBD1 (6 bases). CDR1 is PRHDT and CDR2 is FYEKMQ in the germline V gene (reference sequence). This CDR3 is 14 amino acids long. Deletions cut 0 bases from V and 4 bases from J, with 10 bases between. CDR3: CASSLGQGLYEQYF. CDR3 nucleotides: TGTGCCAGCAGCTTAGGACAGGGCCTATACGAGCAGTACTTC.

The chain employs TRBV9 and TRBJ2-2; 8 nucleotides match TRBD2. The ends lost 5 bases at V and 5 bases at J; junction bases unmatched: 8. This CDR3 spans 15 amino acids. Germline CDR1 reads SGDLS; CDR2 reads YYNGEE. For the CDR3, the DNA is TGTGCCAGCAGGTCAGGACTAGCTGGGACCGGGGAGCTGTTTTTT. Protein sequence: CASRSGLAGTGELFF. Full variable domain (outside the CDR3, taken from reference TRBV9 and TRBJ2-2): DSGVTQTPKHLITATGQRVTLRCSPRSGDLSVYWYQQSLDQGLQFLIQYYNGEERAKGNILERFSAQQFPDLHSELNLSSLELGDSALYFCASRSGLAGTGELFFGEGSRLTVL.

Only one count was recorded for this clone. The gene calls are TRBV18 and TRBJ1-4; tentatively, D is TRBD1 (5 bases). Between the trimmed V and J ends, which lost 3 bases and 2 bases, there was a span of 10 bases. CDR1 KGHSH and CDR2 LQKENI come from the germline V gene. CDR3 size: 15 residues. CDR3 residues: CASSPTTVTNEKLFF. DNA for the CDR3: TGTGCCAGCTCACCTACGACAGTCACTAATGAAAAACTGTTTTTT.

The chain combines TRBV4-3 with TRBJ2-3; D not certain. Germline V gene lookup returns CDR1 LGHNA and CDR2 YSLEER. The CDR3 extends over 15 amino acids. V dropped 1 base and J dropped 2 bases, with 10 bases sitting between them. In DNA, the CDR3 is TGCGCCAGCAGCCAAGTTGGCAGAAACACAGATACGCAGTATTTT. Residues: CASSQVGRNTDTQYF.

CDR3 nucleotide sequence: TGTGCCAGCAGCTCTCGGTTAGTAGCCTACGAGCAGTACTTC. Amino acids: CASSSRLVAYEQYF. The V call is TRBV2, the J call TRBJ2-7; D is undetermined. The CDR3 is 14 amino acids. Germline CDR1 and CDR2: SNHLY and FYNNEI. V lost 6 bases, J lost 2 bases, and 14 bases lay in between.

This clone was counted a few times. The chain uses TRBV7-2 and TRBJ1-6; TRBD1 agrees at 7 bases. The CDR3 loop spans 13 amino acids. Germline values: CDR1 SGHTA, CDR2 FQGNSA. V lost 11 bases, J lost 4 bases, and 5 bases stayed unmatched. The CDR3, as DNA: TGTGCCGGACAGACAGGGTATAATTCACCCCTCCACTTT. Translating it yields CAGQTGYNSPLHF.

CDR3 in DNA: TGTGCCAGTGGCCCGACAGGGATGAATAGCAATCAGCCCCAGCATTTT. It codes for CASGPTGMNSNQPQHF. The chain uses TRBV19 and TRBJ1-5, with 7 bases that match TRBD1. Germline CDR1 LNHDA, CDR2 SQIVND (reference sequence). V trimming: 8 bases; J trimming: 0 bases; junction bases outside the gene matches: 10. This CDR3 is built from 16 residues. Variable domain in full (rest from reference TRBV19 and TRBJ1-5): DGGITQSPKYLFRKEGQNVTLSCEQNLNHDAMYWYRQDPGQGLRLIYYSQIVNDFQKGDIAEGYSVSREKKESFPLTVTSAQKNPTAFYLCASGPTGMNSNQPQHFGDGTRLSIL.

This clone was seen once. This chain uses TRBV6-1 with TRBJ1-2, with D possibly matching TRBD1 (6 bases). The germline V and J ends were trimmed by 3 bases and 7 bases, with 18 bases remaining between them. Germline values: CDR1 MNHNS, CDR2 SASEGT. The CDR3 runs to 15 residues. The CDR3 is CASSEDRERYSGYTF. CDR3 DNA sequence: TGTGCCAGCAGTGAGGACAGAGAAAGGTATAGTGGCTACACCTTC.

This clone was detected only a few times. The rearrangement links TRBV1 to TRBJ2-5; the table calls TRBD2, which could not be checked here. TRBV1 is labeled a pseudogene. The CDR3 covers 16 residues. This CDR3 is CTSSQESSGRWETQYF. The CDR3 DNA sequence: TGCACCAGCAGCCAAGAGTCTAGCGGGAGATGGGAGACCCAGTACTTC.

CDR3 amino acids: CASSPLGDSYNSPLHF. The CDR3 DNA reads as TGTGCCAGCAGTCCACTCGGGGACTCCTATAATTCACCCCTCCACTTT. This chain links TRBV9 with TRBJ1-6; no firm D call. This CDR3 contains 16 residues. The germline gives CDR1 SGDLS, CDR2 YYNGEE. The V end lost 5 bases, the J end lost 0 bases, and 12 bases lay between the germline ends.

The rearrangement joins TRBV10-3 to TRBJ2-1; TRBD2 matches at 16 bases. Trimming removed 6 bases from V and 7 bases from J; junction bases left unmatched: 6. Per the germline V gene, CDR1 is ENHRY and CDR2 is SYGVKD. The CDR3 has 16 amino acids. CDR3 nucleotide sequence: TGTGCCATCAGGGGGACTAGCGGGAGGGCTAGGAATGAGCAGTTCTTC. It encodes CAIRGTSGRARNEQFF.

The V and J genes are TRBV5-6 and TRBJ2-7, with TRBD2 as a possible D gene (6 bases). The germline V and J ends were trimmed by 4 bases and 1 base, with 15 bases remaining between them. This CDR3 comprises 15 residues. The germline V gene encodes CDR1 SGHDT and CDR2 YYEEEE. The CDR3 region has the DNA TGTGCCAGCAGCCCAACTGCGGGACTTTCCTACGAGCAGTACTTC. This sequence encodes CASSPTAGLSYEQYF.

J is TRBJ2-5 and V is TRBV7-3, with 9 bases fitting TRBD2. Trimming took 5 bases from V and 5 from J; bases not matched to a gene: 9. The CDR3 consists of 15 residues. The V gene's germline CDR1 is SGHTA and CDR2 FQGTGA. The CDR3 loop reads CASSATGLASETQYF. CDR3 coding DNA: TGTGCCAGCAGCGCCACGGGACTAGCTTCGGAGACCCAGTACTTC.